This T cell receptor (beta chain) comes out of a study of ipilimumab plus nivolumab after autologous stem cell transplantation. The protocol was immunoSEQ multiplex PCR, while the TCRdb copy is restricted to in-frame clones and leaves out a portion. The table has roughly 45,000 clones, approximately 90% seen once. Germline CDR1 is SGDLS and CDR2 is YYNGEE. This CDR3 has 15 residues. V was shortened by 0 bases and J by 2 bases, with 12 bases between the two germline ends. This TCR came from a male donor with multiple myeloma. This specimen consisted of PBMCs, obtained in a trial of ipilimumab plus nivolumab as post-transplant consolidation. This chain uses TRBV9 with TRBJ2-7; D might be TRBD1 (6 bases). This CDR3 reads CASSVADRGAYEQYF. The CDR3, as DNA: TGTGCCAGCAGCGTAGCGGACAGAGGAGCCTACGAGCAGTACTTC. Using reference TRBV9 and TRBJ2-7 for the parts outside the CDR3, the full variable domain is DSGVTQTPKHLITATGQRVTLRCSPRSGDLSVYWYQQSLDQGLQFLIQYYNGEERAKGNILERFSAQQFPDLHSELNLSSLELGDSALYFCASSVADRGAYEQYFGPGTRLTVT.